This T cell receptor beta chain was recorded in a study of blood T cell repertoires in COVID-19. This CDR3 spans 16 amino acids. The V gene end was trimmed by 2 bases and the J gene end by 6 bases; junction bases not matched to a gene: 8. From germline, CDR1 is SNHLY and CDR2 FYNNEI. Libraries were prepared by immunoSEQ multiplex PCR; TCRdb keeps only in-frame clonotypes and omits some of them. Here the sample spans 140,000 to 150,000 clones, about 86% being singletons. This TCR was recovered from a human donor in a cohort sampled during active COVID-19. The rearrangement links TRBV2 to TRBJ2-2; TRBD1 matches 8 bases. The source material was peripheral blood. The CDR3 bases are TGTGCCAGCAGTGAAAGGGCAGGGGGCGAGTCCGGGGAGCTGTTTTTT. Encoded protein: CASSERAGGESGELFF.